This T cell receptor beta chain was recovered during a study of cytomegalovirus exposure and HLA in healthy donors. PCR amplification relied on 60 Vbeta primers (plus 13 Jbeta primers). This table comes from immunoSEQ multiplex PCR, and its TCRdb copy is limited to in-frame clones, with some not included. The sample records approximately 190,000 clones, 81% being singletons. To note about this clone: Its target is unknown.

Findings of the study overall: Accurate HLA-A and HLA-B prediction from TCR beta sequences was reported for most subjects.

Germline V gene data show CDR1 as SGHNT and CDR2 as YYREEE (reference sequence). The CDR3 sequence is 13 residues long. V was cut by 1 base and J by 3 bases, with 8 bases left in between. Material: PBMCs. The chain recombines TRBV5-4 with TRBJ2-7; D gene ambiguous. This receptor was obtained from a man aged 35-49 years in good health and CMV-seropositive. This CDR3 is CASSLFDIYEQYF. The DNA of the CDR3 is TGTGCCAGCAGCTTGTTTGACATCTACGAGCAGTACTTC. The whole variable domain, remainder taken from reference TRBV5-4 and TRBJ2-7, is ETGVTQSPTHLIKTRGQQVTLRCSSQSGHNTVSWYQQALGQGPQFIFQYYREEENGRGNFPPRFSGLQFPNYSSELNVNALELDDSALYLCASSLFDIYEQYFGPGTRLTVT.